This TCR beta chain was documented in a study of T cells after yellow fever vaccination. CDR1 SGHRS and CDR2 YFSETQ come from the germline V gene. V trimming: 5 bases; J trimming: 1 base; junction bases outside the gene matches: 7. The CDR3 spans 15 residues. Template-switching 5'RACE yielded the TCR cDNA; a universal primer site and UMIs were added in the process. One entry per CDR3 protein, called by TCRdb with MiXCR from the 5' RACE reads. The top ten clones hold roughly an eighth of a sample with roughly 500,000 distinct CDR3 sequences, approximately 21% of them seen once. This clonotype was picked up a small number of times.

The origin of this receptor is a man aged 25 to 40 who received the YFV17D yellow fever vaccine. This chain uses TRBV5-1 with TRBJ2-3, with TRBD1 matching over 7 bases. This specimen consisted of PBMCs, obtained 15 days after the yellow fever booster vaccination. CDR3 DNA sequence: TGCGCCAGCAGACGAGGGGGCGCCGGCACAGATACGCAGTATTTT. Protein product: CASRRGGAGTDTQYF.